This record looks at one TCR beta chain sequence and its context. The antigen remains undetermined. The data originate from a study of T cell repertoires and HLA-DP antigens. On the study more broadly: Average DNA input: roughly 0.2 ug for CD137+CD4+ sorts, 1,000 to 1,500 ng pre-culture.

The germline CDR1 and CDR2 sequences are SGHAT and FQNNGV. V lost 1 base and J lost 7, with 13 bases in between. CDR3 length: 14 residues. Profiling relied on immunoSEQ multiplex PCR, and the TCRdb table lists in-frame clones only, not all of them. The data hold approximately 73,000 clones, with just under 80% observed a single time. This chain connects TRBV11-2 to TRBJ1-1, with D possibly matching TRBD1 (6 bases). This clonotype was obtained from a man aged 60 to 69 in good health and CMV-seronegative. Material for sequencing was CD4+ T cells from PBMCs. The CDR3 DNA is TGTGCCAGCAGCTTAGTTCCCTCAGGGGTTGAAGCTTTCTTT. This codes for CASSLVPSGVEAFF.